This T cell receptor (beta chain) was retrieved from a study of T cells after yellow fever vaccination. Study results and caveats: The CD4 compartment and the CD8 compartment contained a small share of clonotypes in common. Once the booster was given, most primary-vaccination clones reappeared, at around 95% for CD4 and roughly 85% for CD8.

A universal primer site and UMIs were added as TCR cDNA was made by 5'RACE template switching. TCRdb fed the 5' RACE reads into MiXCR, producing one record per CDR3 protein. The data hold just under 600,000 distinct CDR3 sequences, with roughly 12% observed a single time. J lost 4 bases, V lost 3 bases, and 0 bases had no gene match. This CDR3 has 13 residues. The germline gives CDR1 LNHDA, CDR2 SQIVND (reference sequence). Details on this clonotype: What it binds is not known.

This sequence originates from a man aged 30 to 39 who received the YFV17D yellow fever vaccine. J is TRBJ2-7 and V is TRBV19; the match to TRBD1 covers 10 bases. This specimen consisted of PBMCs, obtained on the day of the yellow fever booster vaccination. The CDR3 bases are TGTGCCAGTAGTATGGGACAGGGGTACGAGCAGTACTTC. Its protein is CASSMGQGYEQYF.